Listed below are T cell receptor beta chains from one sample, sequenced in a study of CD8 T cells in Susac syndrome. TCRdb ran MiXCR on the immunoSEQ multiplex PCR reads and lists one entry per CDR3 protein. The data show tens of thousands of distinct CDR3 sequences, around 94% seen once. The material sequenced was CD8+ T cells from PBMCs. The receptors come from a human donor in good health. Both conserved end residues are trimmed from each CDR3. The order of the fields is J gene, V gene, CDR3 protein.

>TRBJ2-3|TRBV7-9
ASSSLDSQYTDTQY
>TRBJ2-3|TRBV15
ATSRDRLAWDTQY
>TRBJ2-2|TRBV4-1
ASSQEPGATGELF
>TRBJ2-2|TRBV29-1
SVGSVDTGELF
>TRBJ2-1|TRBV15
ATGPGRGGVYNEQF
>TRBJ2-7|TRBV9
ASSVAGPHYEQY
>TRBJ2-7|TRBV20-1
SAREAKPNYEQY
>TRBJ2-6|TRBV7-8
ASSLSGSGANVLT
>TRBJ1-5|TRBV5-6
ASSSLNRNQPQH
>TRBJ1-1|TRBV19
ASTEGYMNTEAF
>TRBJ2-1|TRBV5-6
ASSMGQGKRGF
>TRBJ2-5|TRBV4-3
ASSQAYSQETQY
>TRBJ1-2|TRBV7-9
ASTPDGNYGYT
>TRBJ2-1|TRBV7-9
ASSLAGLGDYNEQF
>TRBJ2-1|TRBV3-1
ASSRRLWAPNEQF
>TRBJ2-1|TRBV25-1
ASSEGTIQF
>TRBJ1-5|TRBV4-1
ASSQGERPQH
>TRBJ1-2|TRBV12-3/TRBV12-4
ASRPGSANYGYT
>TRBJ2-1|TRBV27
ASRQRTELMEQF
>TRBJ1-1|TRBV12-3/TRBV12-4
ASHDENTEAF
>TRBJ2-1|TRBV7-3
ASSQLAGDNEQF
>TRBJ2-1|TRBV27
ASSLQVGSVYNEQF
>TRBJ1-5|TRBV20-1
SASYRRGGGNQPQH
>TRBJ1-2|TRBV4-1
ASSQVRASDYGYT
>TRBJ2-3|TRBV20-1
SARPFVGTSGGGRTDTQY
>TRBJ2-2|TRBV3-1
ASSQDNRGAGTGELF